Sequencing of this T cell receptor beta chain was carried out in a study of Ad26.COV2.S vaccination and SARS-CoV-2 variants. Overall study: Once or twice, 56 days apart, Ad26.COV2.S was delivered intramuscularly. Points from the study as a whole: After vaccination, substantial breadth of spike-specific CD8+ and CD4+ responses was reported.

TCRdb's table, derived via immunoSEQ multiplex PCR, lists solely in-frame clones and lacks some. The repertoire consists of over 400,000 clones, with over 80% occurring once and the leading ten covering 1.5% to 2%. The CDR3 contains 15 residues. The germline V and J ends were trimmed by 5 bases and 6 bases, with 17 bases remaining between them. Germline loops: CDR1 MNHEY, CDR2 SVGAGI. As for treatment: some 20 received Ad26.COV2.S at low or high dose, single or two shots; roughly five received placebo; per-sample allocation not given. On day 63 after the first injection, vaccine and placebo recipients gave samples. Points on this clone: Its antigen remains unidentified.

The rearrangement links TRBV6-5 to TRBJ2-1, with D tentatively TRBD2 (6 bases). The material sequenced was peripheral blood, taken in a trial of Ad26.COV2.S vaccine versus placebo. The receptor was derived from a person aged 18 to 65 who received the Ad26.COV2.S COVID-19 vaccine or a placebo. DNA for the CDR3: TGTGCCAGCAGTATCATCCTCGGGCGGGGCAATGAGCAGTTCTTC. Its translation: CASSIILGRGNEQFF.